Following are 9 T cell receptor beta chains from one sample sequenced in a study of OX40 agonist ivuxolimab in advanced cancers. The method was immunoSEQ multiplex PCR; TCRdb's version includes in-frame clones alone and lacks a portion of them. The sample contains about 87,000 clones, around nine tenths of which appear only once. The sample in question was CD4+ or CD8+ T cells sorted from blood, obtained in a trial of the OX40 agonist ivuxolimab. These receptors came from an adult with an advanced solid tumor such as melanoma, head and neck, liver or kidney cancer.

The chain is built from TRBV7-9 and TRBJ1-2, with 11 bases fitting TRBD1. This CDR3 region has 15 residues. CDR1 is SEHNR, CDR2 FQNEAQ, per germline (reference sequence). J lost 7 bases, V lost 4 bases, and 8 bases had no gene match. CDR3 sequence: CASSSPVGTGGGYTF. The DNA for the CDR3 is TGTGCCAGCAGCTCCCCGGTGGGGACAGGGGGTGGCTACACCTTC. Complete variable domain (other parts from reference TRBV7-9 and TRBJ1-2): DTGVSQNPRHKITKRGQNVTFRCDPISEHNRLYWYRQTLGQGPEFLTYFQNEAQLEKSRLLSDRFSAERPKGSFSTLEIQRTEQGDSAMYLCASSSPVGTGGGYTFGSGTRLTVV.

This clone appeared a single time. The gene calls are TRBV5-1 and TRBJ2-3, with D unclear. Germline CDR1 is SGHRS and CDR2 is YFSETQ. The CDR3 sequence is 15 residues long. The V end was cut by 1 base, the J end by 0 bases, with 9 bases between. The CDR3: CASSLTAPSTDTQYF. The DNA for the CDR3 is TGCGCCAGCAGCTTGACGGCGCCTAGCACAGATACGCAGTATTTT.

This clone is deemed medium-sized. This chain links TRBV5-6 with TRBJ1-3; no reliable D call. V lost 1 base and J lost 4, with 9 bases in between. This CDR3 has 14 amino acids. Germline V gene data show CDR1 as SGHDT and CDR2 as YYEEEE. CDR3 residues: CASSLLGYGNTIYF. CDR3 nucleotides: TGTGCCAGCAGCTTGCTGGGTTACGGAAACACCATATATTTT.

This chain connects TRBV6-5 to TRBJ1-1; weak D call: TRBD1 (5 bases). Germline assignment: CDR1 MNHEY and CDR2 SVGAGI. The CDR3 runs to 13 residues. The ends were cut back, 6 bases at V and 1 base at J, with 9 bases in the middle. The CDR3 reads CASRKGPNTEAFF. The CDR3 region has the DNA TGTGCCAGCAGAAAGGGACCGAACACTGAAGCTTTCTTT.

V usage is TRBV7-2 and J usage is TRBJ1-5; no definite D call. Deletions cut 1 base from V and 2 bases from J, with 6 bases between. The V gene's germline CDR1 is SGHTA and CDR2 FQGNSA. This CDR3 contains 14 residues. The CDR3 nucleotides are TGTGCCAGCAGCTTAGTTGGGGGCAATCAGCCCCAGCATTTT. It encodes CASSLVGGNQPQHF. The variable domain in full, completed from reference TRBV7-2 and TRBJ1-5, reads GAGVSQSPSNKVTEKGKDVELRCDPISGHTALYWYRQSLGQGLEFLIYFQGNSAPDKSGLPSDRFSAERTGGSVSTLTIQRTQQEDSAVYLCASSLVGGNQPQHFGDGTRLSIL.

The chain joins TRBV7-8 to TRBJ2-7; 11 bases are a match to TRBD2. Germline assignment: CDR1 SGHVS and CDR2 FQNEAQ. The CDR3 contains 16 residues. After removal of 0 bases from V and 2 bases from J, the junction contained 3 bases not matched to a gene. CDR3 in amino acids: CASSLALAGDPYEQYF. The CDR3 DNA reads TGTGCCAGCAGCTTAGCACTAGCGGGAGACCCCTACGAGCAGTACTTC.

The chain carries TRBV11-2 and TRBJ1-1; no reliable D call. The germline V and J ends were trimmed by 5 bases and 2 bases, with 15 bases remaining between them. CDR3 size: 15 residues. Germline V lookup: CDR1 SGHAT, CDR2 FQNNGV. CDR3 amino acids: CASSPGTDINTEAFF. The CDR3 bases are TGTGCCAGCAGCCCCGGTACGGATATTAACACTGAAGCTTTCTTT.

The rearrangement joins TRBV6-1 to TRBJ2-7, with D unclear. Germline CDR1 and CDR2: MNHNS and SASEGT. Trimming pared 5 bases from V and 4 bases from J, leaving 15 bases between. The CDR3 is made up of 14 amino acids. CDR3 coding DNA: TGTGCCAGCAGTCCAACCGACGGAGTTTACGAGCAGTACTTC. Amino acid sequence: CASSPTDGVYEQYF.

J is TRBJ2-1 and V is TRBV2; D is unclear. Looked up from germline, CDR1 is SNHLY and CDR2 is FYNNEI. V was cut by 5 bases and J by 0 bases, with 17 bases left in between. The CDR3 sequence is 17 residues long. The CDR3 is CASSFFAATSSYNEQFF. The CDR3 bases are TGTGCCAGCAGTTTTTTTGCAGCAACGAGCTCCTACAATGAGCAGTTCTTC.